Here is one T cell receptor (beta chain) with its context. Antigen specificity is unknown. The sample belongs to a study of Ad26.COV2.S vaccination and SARS-CoV-2 variants. Study conclusions and caveats: CD8+ and CD4+ T cells specific for spike reportedly responded with substantial breadth after vaccination.

The treatment here: around 19 received Ad26.COV2.S at low or high dose, single or two shots; about 5 received placebo; per-sample allocation not given. On day 63 after the first injection, vaccine and placebo recipients gave samples. Generated by immunoSEQ multiplex PCR, the TCRdb table keeps only in-frame clones and is missing some. The table has roughly 680,000 clones, 80% to 90% seen once; the top ten hold around 1.5%. The V gene end was trimmed by 5 bases and the J gene end by 2 bases; junction bases not matched to a gene: 5. Germline V gives CDR1 MNHEY, CDR2 SMNVEV (reference sequence). The CDR3 extends over 15 amino acids.

The input for sequencing was peripheral blood, taken in a trial of Ad26.COV2.S vaccine versus placebo. The clonotype originates from a person between 18 and 59 years old who received the Ad26.COV2.S COVID-19 vaccine or a placebo. This chain links TRBV27 with TRBJ2-3, with 9 positions matching TRBD1. In DNA form, the CDR3 reads TGTGCCAGCAGTGTTGGGGACAGGGTCACAGATACGCAGTATTTT. Residues: CASSVGDRVTDTQYF.